This TCR beta chain was identified in a study of T cell repertoires in cytomegalovirus infection. Study-level findings and limits: Dominating the ex vivo response were HLA-C-restricted CMV-specific TCR beta clonotypes.

This clonotype came up many times. Its antigen remains unidentified. TCRdb independently ran MiXCR on the reads; one entry per CDR3 protein. The sample includes a few hundred thousand distinct CDR3 sequences, approximately 9.1% seen only once; the top ten take around 16%. Germline V gives CDR1 SGHVS, CDR2 FQNEAQ. The CDR3 is made up of 15 amino acids. The junction had 6 bases not matched to a gene; V was cut back by 5 bases and J by 3 bases. This sequence joins TRBV7-8 and TRBJ1-5; 8 bases match TRBD1. This sequence was found in a human donor in good health (CMV status not recorded). Some clones in this sample may be carry-over from other donors' samples. Sequencing used PBMCs. DNA for the CDR3: TGTGCCAGCAGCATAGGGACAGGAACCAATCAGCCCCAGCATTTT. This translates into CASSIGTGTNQPQHF. Full variable domain (outside the CDR3, taken from reference TRBV7-8 and TRBJ1-5): GAGVSQSPRYKVAKRGQDVALRCDPISGHVSLFWYQQALGQGPEFLTYFQNEAQLDKSGLPSDRFFAERPEGSVSTLKIQRTQQEDSAVYLCASSIGTGTNQPQHFGDGTRLSIL.